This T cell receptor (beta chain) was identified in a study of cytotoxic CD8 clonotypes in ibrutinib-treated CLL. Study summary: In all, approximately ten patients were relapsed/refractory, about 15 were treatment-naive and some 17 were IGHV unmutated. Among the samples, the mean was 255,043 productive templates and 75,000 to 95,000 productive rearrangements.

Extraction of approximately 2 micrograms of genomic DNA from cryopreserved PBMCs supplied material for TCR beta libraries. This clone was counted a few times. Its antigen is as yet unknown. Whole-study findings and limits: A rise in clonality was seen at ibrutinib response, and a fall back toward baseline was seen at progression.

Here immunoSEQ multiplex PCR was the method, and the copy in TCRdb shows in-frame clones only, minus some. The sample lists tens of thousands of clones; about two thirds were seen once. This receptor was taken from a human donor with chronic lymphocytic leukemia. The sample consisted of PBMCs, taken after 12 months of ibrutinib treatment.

The CDR3 here is CASSEALIVDSDNSPLHF. As DNA, the CDR3 is TGCGCCAGCAGTGAGGCGCTTATCGTGGACAGCGATAATTCACCCCTCCACTTT. J is TRBJ1-6 and V is TRBV10-1; D is perhaps TRBD1 (6 bases). V lost 2 bases to trimming and J lost 5 bases, with 19 bases between them. The CDR3 is 18 residues long. Germline V gene data show CDR1 as WNHNN and CDR2 as SYGVQD (reference sequence).